This T cell receptor (beta chain) was identified during a study of blood T cell repertoires in COVID-19. The wider study: Italy, Spain and the United States were the sources of the convalescent and acute COVID-19 samples. T cells, B-cell-depleted T cells, or PBMCs supplied cDNA or gDNA.

Produced via immunoSEQ multiplex PCR; TCRdb's table is partial and in-frame only. The sample has more than 90,000 clones, 85% to 95% seen once. This clonotype was sampled from a man aged 50 or older with active COVID-19. The specimen was peripheral blood.

CDR3 in amino acids: CASSPGTGVSGGPSLLQYF. The CDR3, as DNA: TGCGCCAGCAGCCCCGGGACAGGGGTGTCGGGAGGGCCCTCGTTGTTACAGTACTTC. The chain employs TRBV5-1 and TRBJ2-7; TRBD1 matches at 10 bases. V lost 4 bases, J lost 10 bases, and 26 bases stayed unmatched. Germline-derived CDR1 and CDR2 are SGHRS and YFSETQ. The CDR3 has 19 amino acids.